This T cell receptor (beta chain) was recovered during a study of Graves' ophthalmopathy and Graves' hyperthyroidism. Notes on the study in general: Blood repertoires reportedly contained most expanded thyroid clonotypes above 0.001 frequency. Ophthalmopathy progression prediction by the model yielded a sensitivity of roughly 67% and a specificity of about 72%.

Using RNA transcripts, the TCR beta CDR3 regions were amplified. RT-PCR with HTBI primers came first, then second-round multiplex PCR. Each CDR3 protein is one row after TCRdb ran MiXCR on the multiplex PCR reads. Counted here are about 620,000 distinct CDR3 sequences, 22% occurring once; the ten biggest clones make up roughly 6.9%. This clonotype was counted at least ten times. The antigen remains undetermined. Among the hyperthyroidism patients, all were newly diagnosed, aged 18 to 65, with under 2 months' duration. Clinical symptoms, serum thyroxine, TRAb, thyroid ultrasound and orbital computed tomography determined diagnosis. The CDR3 extends over 15 amino acids. The germline V gene encodes CDR1 MNHEY and CDR2 SMNVEV (reference sequence). V lost 2 bases, J lost 6 bases, and 8 bases stayed unmatched.

Specimen: peripheral blood. This receptor was identified in a woman aged 18 to 35 with stable Graves' hyperthyroidism. Some clones in this sample may be carry-over from other donors' samples. This sequence joins TRBV27 and TRBJ1-2; 8 bases are a match to TRBD1. CDR3 in amino acids: CASSLNAGGLDGYTF. Written as DNA, the CDR3 is TGTGCCAGCAGTTTAAACGCAGGGGGCTTGGATGGCTACACCTTC.